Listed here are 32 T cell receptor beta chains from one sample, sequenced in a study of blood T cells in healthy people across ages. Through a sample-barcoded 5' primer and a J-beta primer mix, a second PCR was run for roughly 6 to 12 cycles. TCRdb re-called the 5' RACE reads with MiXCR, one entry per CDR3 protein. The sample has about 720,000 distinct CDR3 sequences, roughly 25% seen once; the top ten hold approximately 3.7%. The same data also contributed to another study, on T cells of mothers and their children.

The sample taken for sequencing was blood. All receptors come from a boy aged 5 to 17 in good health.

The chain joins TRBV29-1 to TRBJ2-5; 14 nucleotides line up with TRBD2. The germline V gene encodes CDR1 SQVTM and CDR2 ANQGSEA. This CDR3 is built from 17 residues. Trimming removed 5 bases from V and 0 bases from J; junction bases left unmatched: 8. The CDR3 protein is CSVIGTSGGRNQETQYF. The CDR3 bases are TGCAGCGTTATAGGGACTAGCGGGGGCCGAAACCAAGAGACCCAGTACTTC.

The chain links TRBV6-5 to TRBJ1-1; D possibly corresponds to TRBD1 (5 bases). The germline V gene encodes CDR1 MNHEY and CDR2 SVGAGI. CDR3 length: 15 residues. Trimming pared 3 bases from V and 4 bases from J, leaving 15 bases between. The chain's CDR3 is CASSYLRGFGTEAFF. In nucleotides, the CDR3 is TGTGCCAGCAGTTATTTAAGGGGCTTCGGCACTGAAGCTTTCTTT.

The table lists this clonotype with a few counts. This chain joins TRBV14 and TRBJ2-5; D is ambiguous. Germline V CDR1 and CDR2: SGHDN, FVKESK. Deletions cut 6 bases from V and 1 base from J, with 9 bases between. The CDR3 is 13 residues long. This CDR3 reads CASRKPLQETQYF. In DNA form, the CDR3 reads TGTGCCAGCAGGAAACCCCTCCAAGAGACCCAGTACTTC.

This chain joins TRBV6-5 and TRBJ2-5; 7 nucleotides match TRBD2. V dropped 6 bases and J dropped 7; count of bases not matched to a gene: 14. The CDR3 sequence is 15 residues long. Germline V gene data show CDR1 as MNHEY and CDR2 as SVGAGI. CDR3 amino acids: CASRSGRESLGTQYF. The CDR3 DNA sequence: TGTGCCAGCAGATCCGGGCGGGAGAGTCTTGGGACCCAGTACTTC.

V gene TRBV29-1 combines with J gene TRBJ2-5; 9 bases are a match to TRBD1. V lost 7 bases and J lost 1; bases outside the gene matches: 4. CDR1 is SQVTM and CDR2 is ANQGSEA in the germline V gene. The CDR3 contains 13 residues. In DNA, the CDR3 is TGCAGCGAGAGGACAGGGGTCCAAGAGACCCAGTACTTC. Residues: CSERTGVQETQYF.

Written as DNA, the CDR3 is TGTGCCAGCAGCTGGGCTTCCTATGGCTACACCTTC. Its translation: CASSWASYGYTF. V and J are TRBV11-2 and TRBJ1-2, with no clear D. With 4 bases removed from V and 4 bases from J, the gap between germline ends came to 7 bases. The CDR3 length is 12 residues. Germline-derived CDR1 and CDR2 are SGHAT and FQNNGV. The complete variable domain, with remaining parts taken from reference TRBV11-2 and TRBJ1-2, reads EAGVAQSPRYKIIEKRQSVAFWCNPISGHATLYWYQQILGQGPKLLIQFQNNGVVDDSQLPKDRFSAERLKGVDSTLKIQPAKLEDSAVYLCASSWASYGYTFGSGTRLTVV.

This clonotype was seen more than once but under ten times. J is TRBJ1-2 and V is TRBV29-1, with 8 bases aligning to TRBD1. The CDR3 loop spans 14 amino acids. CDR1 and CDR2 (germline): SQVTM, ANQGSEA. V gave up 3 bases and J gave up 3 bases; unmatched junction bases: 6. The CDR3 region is CSVEETGEYYGYTF. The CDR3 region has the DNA TGCAGCGTTGAGGAGACAGGGGAGTACTATGGCTACACCTTC.

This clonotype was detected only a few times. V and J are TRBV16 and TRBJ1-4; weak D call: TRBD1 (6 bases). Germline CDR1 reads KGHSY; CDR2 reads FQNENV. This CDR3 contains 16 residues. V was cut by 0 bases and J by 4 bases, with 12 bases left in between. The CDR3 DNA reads TGTGCCAGCAGCCAATCTCGGACAGCTTTTAATGAAAAACTGTTTTTT. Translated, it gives CASSQSRTAFNEKLFF.

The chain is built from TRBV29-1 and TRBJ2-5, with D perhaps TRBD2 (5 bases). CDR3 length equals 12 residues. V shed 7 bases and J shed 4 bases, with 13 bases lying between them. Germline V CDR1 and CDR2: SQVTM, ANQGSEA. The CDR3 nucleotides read TGCAGCGCCTCGGACTGGGGAGAGACCCAGTACTTC. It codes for CSASDWGETQYF.

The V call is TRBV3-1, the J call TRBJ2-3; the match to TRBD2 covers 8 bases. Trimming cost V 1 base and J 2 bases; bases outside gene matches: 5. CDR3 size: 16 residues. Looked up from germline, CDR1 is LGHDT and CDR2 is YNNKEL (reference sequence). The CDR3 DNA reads TGTGCCAGCAGCCAAGCCGGACTAGCCCCCACAGATACGCAGTATTTT. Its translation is CASSQAGLAPTDTQYF.

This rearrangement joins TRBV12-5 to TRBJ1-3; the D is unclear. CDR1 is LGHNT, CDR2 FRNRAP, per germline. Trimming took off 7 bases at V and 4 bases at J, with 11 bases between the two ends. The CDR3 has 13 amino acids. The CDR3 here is CASAEDSGNTIYF. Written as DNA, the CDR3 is TGTGCTAGTGCAGAGGATTCGGGAAACACCATATATTTT.

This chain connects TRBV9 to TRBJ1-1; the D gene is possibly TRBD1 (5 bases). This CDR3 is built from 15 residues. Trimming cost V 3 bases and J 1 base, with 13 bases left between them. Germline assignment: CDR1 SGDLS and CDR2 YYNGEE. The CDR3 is CASSASAGRNTEAFF. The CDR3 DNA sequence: TGTGCCAGCAGCGCAAGTGCGGGGCGGAACACTGAAGCTTTCTTT.

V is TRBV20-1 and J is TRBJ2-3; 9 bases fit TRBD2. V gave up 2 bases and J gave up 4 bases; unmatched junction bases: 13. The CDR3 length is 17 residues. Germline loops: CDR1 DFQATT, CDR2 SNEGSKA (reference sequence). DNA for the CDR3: TGCAGTGCTAGATTGTATAGCGGGAGAGGTCTATCAGATACGCAGTATTTT. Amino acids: CSARLYSGRGLSDTQYF.

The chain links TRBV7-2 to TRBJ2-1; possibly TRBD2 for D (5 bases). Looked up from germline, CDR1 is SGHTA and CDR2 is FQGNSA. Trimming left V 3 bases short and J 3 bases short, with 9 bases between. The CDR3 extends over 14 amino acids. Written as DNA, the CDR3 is TGTGCCAGCAGCTTCGGGGATTACTACAATGAGCAGTTCTTC. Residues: CASSFGDYYNEQFF.

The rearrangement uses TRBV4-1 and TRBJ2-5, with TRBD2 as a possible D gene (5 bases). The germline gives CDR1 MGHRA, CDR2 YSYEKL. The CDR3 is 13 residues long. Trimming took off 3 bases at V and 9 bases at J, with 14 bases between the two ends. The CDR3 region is CASSHPRGSAQYF. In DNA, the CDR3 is TGCGCCAGCAGCCACCCCCGGGGTTCGGCCCAGTACTTC.

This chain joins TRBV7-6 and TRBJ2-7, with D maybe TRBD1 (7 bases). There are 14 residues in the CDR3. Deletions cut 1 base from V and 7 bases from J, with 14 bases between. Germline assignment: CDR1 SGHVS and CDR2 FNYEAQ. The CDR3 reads CASSLEEGAWEQYF. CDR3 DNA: TGTGCCAGCAGCTTAGAGGAGGGGGCCTGGGAGCAGTACTTC.

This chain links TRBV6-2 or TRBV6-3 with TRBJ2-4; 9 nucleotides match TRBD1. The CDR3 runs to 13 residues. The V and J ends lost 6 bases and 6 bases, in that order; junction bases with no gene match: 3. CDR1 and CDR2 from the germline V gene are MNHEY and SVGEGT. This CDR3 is CASSRTGANIQYF. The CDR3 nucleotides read TGTGCCAGCAGCAGGACAGGGGCAAACATTCAGTACTTC.

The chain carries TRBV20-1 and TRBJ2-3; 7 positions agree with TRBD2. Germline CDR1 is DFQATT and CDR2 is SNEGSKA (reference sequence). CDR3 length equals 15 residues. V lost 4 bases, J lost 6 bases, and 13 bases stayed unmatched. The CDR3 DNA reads TGCAGTGCTACCCGGCGGATTAGCGGGTTGGATACGCAGTATTTT. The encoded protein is CSATRRISGLDTQYF.

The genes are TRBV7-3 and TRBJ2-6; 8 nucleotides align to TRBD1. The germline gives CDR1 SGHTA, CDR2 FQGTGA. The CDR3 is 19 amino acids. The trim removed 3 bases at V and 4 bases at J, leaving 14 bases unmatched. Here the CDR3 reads CASSFLPGQVPGGANVLTF. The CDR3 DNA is TGTGCCAGCAGCTTTTTGCCGGGACAGGTCCCGGGCGGGGCCAACGTCCTGACTTTC.

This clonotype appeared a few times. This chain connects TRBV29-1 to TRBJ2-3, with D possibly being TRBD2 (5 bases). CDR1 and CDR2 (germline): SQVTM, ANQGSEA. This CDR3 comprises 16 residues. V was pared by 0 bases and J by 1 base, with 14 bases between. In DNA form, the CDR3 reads TGCAGCGTTGAAGATCTGCACGGGGTCGGCACAGATACGCAGTATTTT. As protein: CSVEDLHGVGTDTQYF.

In nucleotides, the CDR3 is TGTGCCAGCAGTTACTCCCCCGATCAGCCCCAGCATTTT. Protein: CASSYSPDQPQHF. The chain joins TRBV6-5 to TRBJ1-5; unclear D gene. Germline V gene data show CDR1 as MNHEY and CDR2 as SVGAGI. The CDR3 is 13 amino acids. With 0 bases removed from V and 5 bases from J, the gap between germline ends came to 5 bases.

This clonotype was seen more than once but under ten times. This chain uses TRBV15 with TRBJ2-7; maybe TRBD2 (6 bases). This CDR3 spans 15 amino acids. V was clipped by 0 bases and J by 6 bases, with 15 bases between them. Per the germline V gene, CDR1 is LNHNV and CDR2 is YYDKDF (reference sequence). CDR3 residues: CATSRDPTGTGEQYF. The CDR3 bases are TGTGCCACCAGCAGAGATCCAACCGGGACTGGCGAGCAGTACTTC.

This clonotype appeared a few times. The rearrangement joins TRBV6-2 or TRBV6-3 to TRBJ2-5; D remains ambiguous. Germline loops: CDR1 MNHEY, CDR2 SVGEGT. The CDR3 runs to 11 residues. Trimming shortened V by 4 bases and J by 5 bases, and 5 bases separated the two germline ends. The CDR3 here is CASSWAETQYF. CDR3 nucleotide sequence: TGTGCCAGCAGTTGGGCGGAGACCCAGTACTTC.

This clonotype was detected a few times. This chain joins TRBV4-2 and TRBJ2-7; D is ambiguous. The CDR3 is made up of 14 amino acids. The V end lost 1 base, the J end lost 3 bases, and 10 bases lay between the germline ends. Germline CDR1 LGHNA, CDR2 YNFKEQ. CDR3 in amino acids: CASSQGTDFYEQYF. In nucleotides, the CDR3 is TGTGCCAGCAGCCAAGGAACTGACTTCTACGAGCAGTACTTC.

The CDR3 loop is CASSSTGIPYEQYF. The CDR3 DNA sequence: TGTGCCAGTAGTTCGACAGGGATTCCCTACGAGCAGTACTTC. The chain has TRBV19 and TRBJ2-7; 7 bases fit TRBD1. CDR3 length equals 14 residues. Per germline, CDR1 LNHDA and CDR2 SQIVND (reference sequence). The V and J ends lost 5 bases and 2 bases, in that order; junction bases with no gene match: 6.

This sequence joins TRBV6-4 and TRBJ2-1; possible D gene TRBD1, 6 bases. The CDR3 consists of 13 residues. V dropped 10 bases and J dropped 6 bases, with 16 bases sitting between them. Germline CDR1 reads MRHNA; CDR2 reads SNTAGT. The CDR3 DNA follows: TGTGCCACCGGGGACATCCAAAGCAATGAGCAGTTCTTC. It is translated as CATGDIQSNEQFF.

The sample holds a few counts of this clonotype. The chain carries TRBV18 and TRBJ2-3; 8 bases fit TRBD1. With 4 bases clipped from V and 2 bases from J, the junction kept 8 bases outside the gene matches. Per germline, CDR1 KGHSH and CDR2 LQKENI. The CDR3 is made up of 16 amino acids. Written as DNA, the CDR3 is TGTGCCAGCTCACGTGCTTGGACAGGGTTCACAGATACGCAGTATTTT. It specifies CASSRAWTGFTDTQYF.

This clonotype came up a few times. The CDR3 nucleotides read TGTGCCAGCAGTTTCTCTAGGAACACCGGGGAGCTGTTTTTT. Its protein product is CASSFSRNTGELFF. The chain carries TRBV12-3 or TRBV12-4 and TRBJ2-2; D not resolved. Trimming removed 3 bases from V and 1 base from J, with 6 bases in between. The CDR3 runs to 14 residues.

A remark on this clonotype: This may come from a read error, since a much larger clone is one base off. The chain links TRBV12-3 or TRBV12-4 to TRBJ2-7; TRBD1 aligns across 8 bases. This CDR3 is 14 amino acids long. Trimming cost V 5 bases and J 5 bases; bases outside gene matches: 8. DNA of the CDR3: TGTGCCAGCAGTCCGCAGACAGGGGCCGACGAGCAGTACTTC. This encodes CASSPQTGADEQYF.

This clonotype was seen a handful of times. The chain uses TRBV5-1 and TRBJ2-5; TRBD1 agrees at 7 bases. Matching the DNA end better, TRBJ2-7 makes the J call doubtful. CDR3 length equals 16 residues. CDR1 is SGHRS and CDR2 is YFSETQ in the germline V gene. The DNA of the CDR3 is TGCGCCAGCAGCGACCTGACAGGGATCAGGACCTACGAGCAGTACTTC. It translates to CASSDLTGIRTYEQYF.

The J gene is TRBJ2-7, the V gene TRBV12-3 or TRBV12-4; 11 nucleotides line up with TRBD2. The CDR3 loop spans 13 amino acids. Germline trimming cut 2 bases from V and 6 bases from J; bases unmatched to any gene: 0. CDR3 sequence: CASSLTSGGEQYF. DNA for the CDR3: TGTGCCAGCAGTTTAACTAGCGGGGGCGAGCAGTACTTC.

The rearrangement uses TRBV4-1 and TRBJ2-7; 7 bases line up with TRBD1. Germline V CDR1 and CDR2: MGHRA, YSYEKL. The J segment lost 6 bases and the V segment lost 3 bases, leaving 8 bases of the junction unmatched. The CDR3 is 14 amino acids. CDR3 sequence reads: CASSQVRDSFEQYF. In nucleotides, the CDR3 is TGCGCCAGCAGCCAGGTCCGGGACAGCTTCGAGCAGTACTTC.